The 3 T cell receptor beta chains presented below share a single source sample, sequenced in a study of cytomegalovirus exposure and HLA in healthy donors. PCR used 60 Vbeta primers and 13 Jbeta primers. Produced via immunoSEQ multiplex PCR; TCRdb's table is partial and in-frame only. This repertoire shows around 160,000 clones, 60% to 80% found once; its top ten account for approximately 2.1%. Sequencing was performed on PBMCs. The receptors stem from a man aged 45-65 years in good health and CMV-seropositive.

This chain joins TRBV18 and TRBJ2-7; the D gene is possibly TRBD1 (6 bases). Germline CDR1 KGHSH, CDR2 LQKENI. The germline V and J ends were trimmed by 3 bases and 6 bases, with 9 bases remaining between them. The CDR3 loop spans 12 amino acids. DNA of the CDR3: TGTGCCAGCTCACCCAGGACAGCCGAGCAGTACTTC. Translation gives CASSPRTAEQYF.

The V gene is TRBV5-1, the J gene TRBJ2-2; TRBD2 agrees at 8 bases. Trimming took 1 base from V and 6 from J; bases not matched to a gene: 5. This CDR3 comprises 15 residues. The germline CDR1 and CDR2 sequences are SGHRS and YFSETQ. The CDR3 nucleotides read TGCGCCAGCAGCTTGAGGATAGCGGGGCCCGGGGAGCTGTTTTTT. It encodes CASSLRIAGPGELFF. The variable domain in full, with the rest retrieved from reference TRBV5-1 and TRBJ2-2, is KAGVTQTPRYLIKTRGQQVTLSCSPISGHRSVSWYQQTPGQGLQFLFEYFSETQRNKGNFPGRFSGRQFSNSRSEMNVSTLELGDSALYLCASSLRIAGPGELFFGEGSRLTVL.

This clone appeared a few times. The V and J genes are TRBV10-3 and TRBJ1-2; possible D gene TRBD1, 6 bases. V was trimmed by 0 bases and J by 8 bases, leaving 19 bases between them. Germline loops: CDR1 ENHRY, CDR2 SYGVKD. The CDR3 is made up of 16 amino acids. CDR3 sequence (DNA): TGTGCCATCAGTGAGTCGTCCAAGGTGGACAGAGGAGGCTACACCTTC. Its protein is CAISESSKVDRGGYTF.